A selection of T cell receptor beta chains follows, all from one sample in a study of beta chain features in type 1 diabetes. Measured with immunoSEQ multiplex PCR; TCRdb has only the in-frame clones, and not every one. Of just over 600,000 clones listed, about 16% are singletons. Sequenced material: naive CD4+ T cells from blood. The receptors here all came from a man younger than 35 in good health. The CDR3 runs from the conserved cysteine through the conserved F or W. The D gene is left open where the match is weak. A clone size is listed for some rows: how often the clone was seen (once, few, many), or a class if it is expanded.

v_call	j_call	d_call	clone_size	cdr3_nt	cdr3_aa
TRBV25-1	TRBJ2-3	TRBD1	NA	TGTGCCATCGAGGGGGCCTCTGTTGGTGATACGCAGTATTTT	CAIEGASVGDTQYF
TRBV18	TRBJ2-1	TRBD1	few	TGTGCCAGCTCACCGGACAGGGTCTCCTACAATGAGCAGTTCTTC	CASSPDRVSYNEQFF
TRBV4-3	TRBJ2-3	NA	NA	TGCGCCAGCAGCCAAGATCCCCCCGGGGGCACAGATACGCAGTATTTT	CASSQDPPGGTDTQYF
TRBV18	TRBJ1-3	TRBD1	few	TGTGCCAGCTCATCGGACAGGGGCCCTGGAAACACCATATATTTT	CASSSDRGPGNTIYF
TRBV27	TRBJ2-3	TRBD2	NA	TGTGCCAGCATTAACCCCCTAGCGGGAAGTCAAGATACGCAGTATTTT	CASINPLAGSQDTQYF
TRBV7-3	TRBJ2-1	NA	few	TGTGCCAGCAGCCATCGGTGGGGGGACTCCTACAATGAGCAGTTCTTC	CASSHRWGDSYNEQFF
TRBV15	TRBJ2-7	TRBD1	NA	TGTGCCACCAGCGGGGACAGAAGGCAGTACTTC	CATSGDRRQYF
TRBV4-1	TRBJ2-3	NA	NA	TGCGCCAGCAGCCAAGATCCTGGAAGCACAGATACGCAGTATTTT	CASSQDPGSTDTQYF
TRBV6-1	TRBJ1-2	NA	NA	TGTGCCAGCAGTGAGGTAGGCGCAGGCTACACCTTC	CASSEVGAGYTF
TRBV28	TRBJ1-2	NA	NA	TGTGCCAGCAGTTTAGTTATCCCACCCGGCTACACCTTC	CASSLVIPPGYTF
TRBV6-5	TRBJ2-5	NA	few	TGTGCCAGCAGTTACGGCAGGGGCTCGGAGACCCAGTACTTC	CASSYGRGSETQYF
TRBV6-5	TRBJ2-6	NA	few	TGTGCCAGCAGTTTTCGGGCCGATCACGTCCTGACTTTC	CASSFRADHVLTF
TRBV15	TRBJ2-7	TRBD2	NA	TGTGCCACCAGCAGAGAACTAGCGGCCCACGAGCAGTACTTC	CATSRELAAHEQYF
TRBV7-3	TRBJ1-1	TRBD1	NA	TGTGCCAGCAGCCCGGACAGGCTGGCTACTGAAGCTTTCTTT	CASSPDRLATEAFF
TRBV5-4	TRBJ2-1	TRBD1	NA	TGTGCGACAGGGCTTTCCTACAATGAGCAGTTCTTC	CATGLSYNEQFF
TRBV9	TRBJ2-2	NA	NA	TGTGCCAGCAGCGTGGGTCTAAACACCGGGGAGCTGTTTTTT	CASSVGLNTGELFF
TRBV6-7	TRBJ2-1	NA	few	TGTGCCAGCGGCGGGGAGAGGGATGAGGAGCAGTTCTTC	CASGGERDEEQFF
TRBV5-1	TRBJ2-3	TRBD2	few	TGCGCCAGCAGCTTGTGGGAGGGCGGCACAGATACGCAGTATTTT	CASSLWEGGTDTQYF
TRBV13	TRBJ1-1	NA	NA	TGTGCCAGCAGCTTTACGGGAGGGCGCAACACTGAAGCTTTCTTT	CASSFTGGRNTEAFF
TRBV27	TRBJ2-1	TRBD1	few	TGTGCCAGCCGAGCCGGGACAGGGGGCTCAAATGAGCAGTTCTTC	CASRAGTGGSNEQFF
TRBV7-3	TRBJ2-3	NA	few	TGTGCCAGCAGCTCCGGTCAGACCCCTCCAGATACGCAGTATTTT	CASSSGQTPPDTQYF
TRBV5-1	TRBJ2-7	TRBD1	NA	TGCGCCAGCAGCTCCAGGACAGGGAGCTCCTACGAGCAGTACTTC	CASSSRTGSSYEQYF
TRBV27	TRBJ2-2	NA	NA	TGTGCCAGCAGTTTATGGCAGGGCACCGGGGAGCTGTTTTTT	CASSLWQGTGELFF
TRBV10-3	TRBJ2-6	NA	many	TGTGCCGTCGACAGTGCCACTGGGGCCAACGTCCTGACTTTC	CAVDSATGANVLTF
TRBV6-5	TRBJ1-3	NA	NA	TGTGCCAGCAGGGGCCGGCGGGCTGGAAACACCATATATTTT	CASRGRRAGNTIYF
TRBV4-3	TRBJ2-1	NA	few	TGCGCCAGCAGCCGGGAACCCAGGGCCTCCTACAATGAGCAGTTCTTC	CASSREPRASYNEQFF
TRBV6-6	TRBJ2-4	NA	NA	TGTGCCAGCAGGACTTTGGGTTTGGGGAACATTCAGTACTTC	CASRTLGLGNIQYF
TRBV7-3	TRBJ2-1	NA	NA	TGTGCCAGCAGCTGGGCTTGGGGCAGGGACAATGAGCAGTTCTTC	CASSWAWGRDNEQFF
TRBV4-2	TRBJ2-1	TRBD1	few	TGTGCCAGCAGCCAGGACAGGGCGTCGGTGTACAATGAGCAGTTCTTC	CASSQDRASVYNEQFF
TRBV4-3	TRBJ1-1	NA	NA	TGCGCCAGCAGCCAAGTCGGTCAGTTGAACACTGAAGCTTTCTTT	CASSQVGQLNTEAFF
TRBV7-8	TRBJ1-1	NA	NA	TGTGCCAGCAGCTCAGGAAACAGACTTGAAGCTTTCTTT	CASSSGNRLEAFF
TRBV11-2	TRBJ1-1	NA	few	TGTGCCAGCAGCTTCGCGCAGGGCACTGAAGCTTTCTTT	CASSFAQGTEAFF
TRBV5-4	TRBJ2-5	NA	few	TGTGCCAGCAGCTTGGTCGGGAGTGCCGAGACCCAGTACTTC	CASSLVGSAETQYF
TRBV27	TRBJ2-2	TRBD1	few	TGTGCCAGCAGGGGGACAGGTTTTACCGGGGAGCTGTTTTTT	CASRGTGFTGELFF
TRBV7-8	TRBJ2-7	NA	few	TGTGCCAGCAGCTCCAAGTACGAGCAGTACTTC	CASSSKYEQYF
TRBV6-1	TRBJ2-5	NA	NA	TGTGCCAGCCGACTATGGACCCAGTACTTC	CASRLWTQYF
TRBV7-9	TRBJ1-5	NA	few	TGTGCCAGCAGCTTAGCATGGGGTGACAGCAATCAGCCCCAGCATTTT	CASSLAWGDSNQPQHF
TRBV28	TRBJ2-3	NA	NA	TGTGCCAGCAGTTTACCGGGAGCCCCTAGCACAGATACGCAGTATTTT	CASSLPGAPSTDTQYF
TRBV5-1	TRBJ2-5	TRBD1	NA	TGCGCCAGCAGCCCGTCCCGGGACAGGTTTGGAGAGACCCAGTACTTC	CASSPSRDRFGETQYF
TRBV5-6	TRBJ2-1	NA	NA	TGTGCCAGCAGCTTGGCCGGGGCAGGTATCAATGAGCAGTTCTTC	CASSLAGAGINEQFF
TRBV27	TRBJ1-4	NA	few	TGTGCCACCCAGAGAGCAACTAATGAAAAACTGTTTTTT	CATQRATNEKLFF
TRBV11-2	TRBJ1-2	NA	few	TGTGCCAGCAGCTTAGGGTCCAGGGGAGGACATGGCTACACCTTC	CASSLGSRGGHGYTF
TRBV28	TRBJ1-2	NA	few	TGTGCCGCTGCGGGGAACTATGGCTACACCTTC	CAAAGNYGYTF
TRBV27	TRBJ1-2	NA	NA	TGTGCCAGCAGGGGCCCGGGCACCCCAGATGGCTACACCTTC	CASRGPGTPDGYTF
TRBV6-6	TRBJ2-7	NA	NA	TGTGCCAGCAGTTACGGGACGGAACGCTACGAGCAGTACTTC	CASSYGTERYEQYF
TRBV6-5	TRBJ2-7	TRBD1	few	TGTGCCAGCAGTTCGGGACAGGGGGTTTGGCAGTACTTC	CASSSGQGVWQYF
TRBV9	TRBJ2-7	NA	few	TGTGCCAGCAGCGTAGGGGTCGGTCTTAGTGACGAGCAGTACTTC	CASSVGVGLSDEQYF
TRBV29-1	TRBJ1-2	NA	few	TGCAGCGCGAACGGGGGCTATGGCTACACCTTC	CSANGGYGYTF
TRBV19	TRBJ2-1	NA	NA	TGTGCCAGTAGCGACAGTCTTTTGCATGAGCAGTTCTTC	CASSDSLLHEQFF
TRBV7-8	TRBJ2-6	NA	few	TGTGCCAGCAGCTTATTCGTTTCGGGGGTTGGGGCCAACGTCCTGACTTTC	CASSLFVSGVGANVLTF
TRBV4-2	TRBJ2-2	NA	NA	TGTGCCAGCAGCCAACCTCTTTGGCGGCATCCGAACACCGGGGAGCTGTTTTTT	CASSQPLWRHPNTGELFF
TRBV14	TRBJ2-5	TRBD2	NA	TGTGCCAGCAGCGTTCTAGCGGGAATAGGAGAGACCCAGTACTTC	CASSVLAGIGETQYF
TRBV5-6	TRBJ2-3	NA	few	TGTGCCAGCAGCTTAAGGTCCCTTGGTGGACAGTATTTT	CASSLRSLGGQYF
TRBV9	TRBJ1-1	NA	few	TGTGCCAGCAGATCAGGGAGGAACACTGAAGCTTTCTTT	CASRSGRNTEAFF
TRBV18	TRBJ1-5	NA	few	TGTGCCAGCTCCAAAGTGGGGGATCAGCCCCAGCATTTT	CASSKVGDQPQHF
TRBV28	TRBJ2-7	NA	few	TGTGCCAGCGGGTCCTCGTACGAGCAGTACTTC	CASGSSYEQYF
TRBV4-2	TRBJ2-1	TRBD2	NA	TGTGCCAGCAGCCAAGAACGGACTAGCGGTAATGAGCAGTTCTTC	CASSQERTSGNEQFF
TRBV5-1	TRBJ2-3	NA	few	TGCGCCAGCAAGTTGAGGGAGTCCCCAGATACGCAGTATTTT	CASKLRESPDTQYF
TRBV18	TRBJ2-7	NA	NA	TGTGCCAGCTCACCAAATACCGTGGAGGAGCAGTACTTC	CASSPNTVEEQYF
TRBV7-2	TRBJ2-5	NA	few	TGTGCCAGCAGCGATAGAGGCTTATCGGGGACCCAGTACTTC	CASSDRGLSGTQYF